Described below is a single T cell receptor beta chain sequence and its context. Its antigen remains unknown. Researchers built TCR beta libraries using quantitative 5'-RACE with molecular barcodes. TCRdb re-derived calls from the 5' RACE reads in MiXCR, one entry per CDR3 protein. The table lists about 540,000 distinct CDR3 sequences, 12% of them singletons. The ends were cut back, 0 bases at V and 1 base at J, with 7 bases in the middle. This CDR3 has 16 residues. From germline, CDR1 is SNHLY and CDR2 FYNNEI. This sample was taken from a study of CD8 T cells in ankylosing spondylitis. Study results and limitations: Disease-linked clones displayed a CD8+ phenotype and appeared relatively rarely in peripheral blood. A motif in TCR beta, a set of under ten highly homologous variants, appeared characteristic of ankylosing spondylitis blood. In ankylosing spondylitis patients, matched synovial fluid reportedly showed significant enrichment of disease-linked clones.

The chain couples TRBV2 to TRBJ2-6; a weak D match, TRBD2 (6 bases). The TCR sequence derives from a male donor with ankylosing spondylitis. Sequences were obtained from blood, either unsorted or a sorted T cell fraction (not recorded which). CDR3 residues: CASSEAGGSGANVLTF. The CDR3 nucleotides are TGTGCCAGCAGTGAAGCCGGAGGGTCTGGGGCCAACGTCCTGACTTTC.